This T cell receptor beta chain originates from a study of cytomegalovirus exposure and HLA in healthy donors. 13 Jbeta primers and 60 Vbeta primers were used for the PCR. The data were produced by immunoSEQ multiplex PCR, yet TCRdb's version contains in-frame clones alone and is incomplete. The data show approximately 190,000 clones, 75% to 85% seen once. The CDR3 covers 12 residues. CDR1 is MDHEN and CDR2 is SYDVKM in the germline V gene. Trimming left V 3 bases short and J 5 bases short, with 7 bases between. The sample taken for sequencing was PBMCs. This clonotype was sampled from a woman aged 25 to 45 in good health and CMV-seropositive. The chain uses TRBV28 and TRBJ1-1; the D is unclear. The CDR3 bases are TGTGCCAGCAGTTTGCGGGAAACTGAAGCTTTCTTT. Translated: CASSLRETEAFF.